This is a list of T cell receptor beta chains from one sample in a study of quantifying T cell responses using KT2 cells. From the UMI-ligation and nested PCR reads, TCRdb called clonotypes with MiXCR, one entry per CDR3 protein. The sample consists of some 50,000 distinct CDR3 sequences, 11% of them appearing once. The source material was PBMCs spiked with cells of the T cell clone KT2. These TCRs come from a human donor. Each CDR3 is given with its conserved first and last residue. The order of the fields is V gene, CDR3 length, D gene, J gene, CDR3 protein. The D gene is left open where the match is weak.

TRBV20-1	17	.	TRBJ1-4	CSARGSGSRPTNEKLFF
TRBV30	15	.	TRBJ1-1	CAWNTGPASNTEAFF
TRBV6-5	15	.	TRBJ2-5	CASSLFTSGRETQYF
TRBV4-2	17	.	TRBJ2-5	CASSQDRGESSRETQYF
TRBV4-2	16	.	TRBJ2-3	CASSQDMAGRADTQYF
TRBV5-8	13	TRBD2	TRBJ2-7	CASSWGGTYEQYF
TRBV12-3/TRBV12-4	12	.	TRBJ1-1	CASSPGDWIAFF
TRBV6-5	14	TRBD1	TRBJ1-4	CASSYDRGSEKLFF
TRBV14	12	.	TRBJ1-2	CASSQVGGGYTF
TRBV20-1	14	TRBD1	TRBJ1-3	CSARDSTGRNTIYF
TRBV20-1	14	.	TRBJ2-3	CSARRDASTDTQYF
TRBV29-1	12	TRBD2	TRBJ2-1	CSALGLAGEQFF